This TCR beta chain was recorded in a study of beta chain features in type 1 diabetes. General study results and limits: Compared with healthy donors, patients appeared to share more similar naive, central memory and regulatory TCRB repertoires. Patients with Type 1 diabetes showed moderately but significantly shorter TCRB CDR3s in all four CD4+ subsets.

Worth noting for this clone: Its specificity is unknown.

In germline, CDR1 is SGHVS, CDR2 FQNEAQ. The CDR3 is 16 amino acids. Trimming at V came to 1 base and at J to 2 bases, leaving 5 bases not matched to a gene. cDNA synthesis used the whole RNA isolate, giving expressed TCRB sequences. TCRdb's table, derived via immunoSEQ multiplex PCR, lists solely in-frame clones and lacks some. The repertoire consists of more than 12,000 clones, with approximately 60% occurring once and the leading ten covering around 0.55%. The TCR was taken from a woman between 18 and 29 years old with type 1 diabetes. The V and J genes are TRBV7-8 and TRBJ2-3; 8 bases are shared with TRBD2. Material for sequencing was stem cell memory CD4+ T cells from blood. The CDR3 DNA reads as TGTGCCAGCAGCTTAGGAAACGGGGGGGCCACAGATACGCAGTATTTT. Translation gives CASSLGNGGATDTQYF.